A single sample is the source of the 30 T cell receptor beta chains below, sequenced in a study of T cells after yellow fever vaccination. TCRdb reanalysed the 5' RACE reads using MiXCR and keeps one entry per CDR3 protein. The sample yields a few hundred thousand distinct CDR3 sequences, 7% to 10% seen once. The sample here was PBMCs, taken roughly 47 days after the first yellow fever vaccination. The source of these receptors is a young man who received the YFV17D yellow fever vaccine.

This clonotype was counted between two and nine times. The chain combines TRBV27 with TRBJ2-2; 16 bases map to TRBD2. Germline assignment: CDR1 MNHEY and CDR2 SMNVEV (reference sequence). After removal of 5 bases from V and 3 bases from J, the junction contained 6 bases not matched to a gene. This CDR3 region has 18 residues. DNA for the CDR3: TGTGCCAGCAGTCTCCAGGGACTAGCGGGGGGGTACACCGGGGAGCTGTTTTTT. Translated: CASSLQGLAGGYTGELFF.

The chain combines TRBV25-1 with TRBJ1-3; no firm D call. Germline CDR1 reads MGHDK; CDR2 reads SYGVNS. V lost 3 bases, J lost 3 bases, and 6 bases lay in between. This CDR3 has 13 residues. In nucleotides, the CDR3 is TGTGCCAGCAGTGACGGGGTTGGAAACACCATATATTTT. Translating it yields CASSDGVGNTIYF.

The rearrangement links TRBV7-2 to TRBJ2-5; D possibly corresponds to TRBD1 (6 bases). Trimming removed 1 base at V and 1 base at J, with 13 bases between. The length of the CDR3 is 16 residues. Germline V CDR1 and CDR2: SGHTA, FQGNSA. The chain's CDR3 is CASSLGGRGIQETQYF. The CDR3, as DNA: TGTGCCAGCAGCTTAGGAGGCAGGGGTATCCAAGAGACCCAGTACTTC.

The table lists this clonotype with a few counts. CDR3 protein: CASRPTTGNEQFF. CDR3 nucleotides: TGTGCCAGCAGGCCCACGACTGGGAATGAGCAGTTCTTC. The chain employs TRBV12-3 or TRBV12-4 and TRBJ2-1; D remains ambiguous. The CDR3 is made up of 13 amino acids. Trimming took 6 bases from V and 7 from J, leaving 13 bases between them.

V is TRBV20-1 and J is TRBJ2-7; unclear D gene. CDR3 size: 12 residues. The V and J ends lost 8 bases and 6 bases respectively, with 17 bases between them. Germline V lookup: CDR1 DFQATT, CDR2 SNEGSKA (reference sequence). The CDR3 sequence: CSSKAFLGEQYF. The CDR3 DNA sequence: TGCAGTTCGAAGGCATTTCTGGGCGAGCAGTACTTC.

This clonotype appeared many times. Here the CDR3 DNA reads TGTGCCAGCAGCCTGTCTTCTCCCGGCAAAAACATTCAGTACTTC. Protein: CASSLSSPGKNIQYF. V is TRBV3-1 and J is TRBJ2-4; no clear D. Germline CDR1 reads LGHDT; CDR2 reads YNNKEL (reference sequence). The CDR3 is made up of 15 amino acids. V was shortened by 4 bases and J by 3 bases, with 13 bases between the two germline ends.

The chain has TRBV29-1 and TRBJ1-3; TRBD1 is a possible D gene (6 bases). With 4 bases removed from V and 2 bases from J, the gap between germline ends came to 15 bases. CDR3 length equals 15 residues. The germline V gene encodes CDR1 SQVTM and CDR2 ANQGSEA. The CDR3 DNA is TGCAGCGTTGCCCTGGAACAGGGCCCTGGAAACACCATATATTTT. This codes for CSVALEQGPGNTIYF.

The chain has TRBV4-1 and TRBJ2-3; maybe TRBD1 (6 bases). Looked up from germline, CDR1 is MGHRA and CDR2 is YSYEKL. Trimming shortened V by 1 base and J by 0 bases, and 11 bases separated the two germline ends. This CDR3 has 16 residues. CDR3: CASSQAGVSSTDTQYF. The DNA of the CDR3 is TGCGCCAGCAGCCAAGCAGGGGTGTCTAGCACAGATACGCAGTATTTT.

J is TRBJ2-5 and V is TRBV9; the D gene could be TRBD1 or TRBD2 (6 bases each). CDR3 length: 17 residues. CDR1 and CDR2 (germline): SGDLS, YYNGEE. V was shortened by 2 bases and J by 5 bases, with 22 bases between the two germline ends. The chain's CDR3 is CASSVDLAGGSRETQYF. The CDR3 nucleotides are TGTGCCAGCAGCGTTGACCTGGCCGGGGGCTCCCGGGAGACCCAGTACTTC.

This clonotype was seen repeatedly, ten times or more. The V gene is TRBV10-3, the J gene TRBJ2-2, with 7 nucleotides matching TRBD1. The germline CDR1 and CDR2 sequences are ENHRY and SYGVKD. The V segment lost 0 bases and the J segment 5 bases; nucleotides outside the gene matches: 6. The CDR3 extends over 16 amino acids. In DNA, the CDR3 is TGTGCCATCAGTGAGTCGTTGGGGACAGAGACCGGGGAGCTGTTTTTT. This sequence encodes CAISESLGTETGELFF.

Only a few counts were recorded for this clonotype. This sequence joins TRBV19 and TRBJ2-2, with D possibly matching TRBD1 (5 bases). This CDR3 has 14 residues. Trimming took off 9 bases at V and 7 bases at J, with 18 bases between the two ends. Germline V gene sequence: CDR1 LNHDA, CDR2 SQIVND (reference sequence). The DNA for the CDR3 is TGTGCCAGCTACCCGCAGGGAAGGAGCGGGGAGCTGTTTTTT. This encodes CASYPQGRSGELFF.

This CDR3 is CASSHTGMGAGYTF. DNA for the CDR3: TGTGCCAGCAGTCATACAGGGATGGGAGCTGGCTACACCTTC. This rearrangement joins TRBV12-3 or TRBV12-4 to TRBJ1-2, with D possibly being TRBD1 (6 bases). CDR3 length: 14 amino acids. V was clipped by 5 bases and J by 7 bases, with 17 bases between them.

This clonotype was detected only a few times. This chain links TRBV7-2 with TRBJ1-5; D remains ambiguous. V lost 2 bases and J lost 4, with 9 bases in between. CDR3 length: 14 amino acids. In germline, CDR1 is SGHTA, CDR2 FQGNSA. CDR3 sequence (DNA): TGTGCCAGCAGCTTACGTTTGGGGAATCAGCCCCAGCATTTT. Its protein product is CASSLRLGNQPQHF.

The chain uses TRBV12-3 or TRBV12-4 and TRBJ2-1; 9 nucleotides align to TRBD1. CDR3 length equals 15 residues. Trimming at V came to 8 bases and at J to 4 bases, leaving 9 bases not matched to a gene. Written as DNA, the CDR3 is TGTGCCAGCGGCTTACGGGGACAGGGTTACAATGAGCAGTTCTTC. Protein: CASGLRGQGYNEQFF.

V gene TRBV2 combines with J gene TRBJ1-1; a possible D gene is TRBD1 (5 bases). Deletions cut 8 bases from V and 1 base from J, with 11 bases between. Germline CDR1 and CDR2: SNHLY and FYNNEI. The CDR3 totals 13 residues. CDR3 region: CASWGIKNTEAFF. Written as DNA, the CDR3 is TGTGCCAGCTGGGGGATTAAGAACACTGAAGCTTTCTTT.

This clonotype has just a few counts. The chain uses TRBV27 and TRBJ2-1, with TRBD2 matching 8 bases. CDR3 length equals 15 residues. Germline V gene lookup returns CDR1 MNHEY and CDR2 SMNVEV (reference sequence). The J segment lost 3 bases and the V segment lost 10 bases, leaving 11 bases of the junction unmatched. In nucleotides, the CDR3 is TGTGCCACCGGCAGGGGCGGGGGGATCTACAATGAGCAGTTCTTC. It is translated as CATGRGGGIYNEQFF.

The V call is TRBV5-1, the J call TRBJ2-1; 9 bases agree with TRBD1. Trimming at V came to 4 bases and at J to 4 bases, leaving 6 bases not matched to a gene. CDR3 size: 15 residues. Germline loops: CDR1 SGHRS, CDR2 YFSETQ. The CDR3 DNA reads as TGCGCCAGCAGCACCGGGACAGGGACTTACAATGAGCAGTTCTTC. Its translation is CASSTGTGTYNEQFF.

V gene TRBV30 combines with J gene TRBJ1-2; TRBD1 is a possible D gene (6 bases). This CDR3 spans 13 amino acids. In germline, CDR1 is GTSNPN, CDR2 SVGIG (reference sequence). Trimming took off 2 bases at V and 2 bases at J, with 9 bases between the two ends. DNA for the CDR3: TGTGCCTGGAGTCCGGACAGCAACTATGGCTACACCTTC. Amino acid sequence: CAWSPDSNYGYTF.

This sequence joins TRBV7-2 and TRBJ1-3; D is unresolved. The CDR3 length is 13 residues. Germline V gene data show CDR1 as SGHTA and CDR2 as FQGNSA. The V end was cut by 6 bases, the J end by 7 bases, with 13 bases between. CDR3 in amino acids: CASRRETGNTIYF. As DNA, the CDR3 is TGTGCCAGCAGACGGGAGACGGGGAACACCATATATTTT.

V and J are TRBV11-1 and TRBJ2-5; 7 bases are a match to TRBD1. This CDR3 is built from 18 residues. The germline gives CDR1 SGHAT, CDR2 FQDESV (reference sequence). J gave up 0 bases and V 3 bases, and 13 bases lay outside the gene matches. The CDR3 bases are TGTGCCAGCAGCTTGGTCCGGACAGGTGCTACGTACCAAGAGACCCAGTACTTC. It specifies CASSLVRTGATYQETQYF.

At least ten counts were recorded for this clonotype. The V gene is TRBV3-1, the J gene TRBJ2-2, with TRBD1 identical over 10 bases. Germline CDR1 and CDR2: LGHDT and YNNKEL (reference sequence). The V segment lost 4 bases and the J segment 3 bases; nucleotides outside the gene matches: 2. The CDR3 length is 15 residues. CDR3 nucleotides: TGTGCCAGCAGCCTTGGGACAGGGGACACCGGGGAGCTGTTTTTT. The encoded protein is CASSLGTGDTGELFF. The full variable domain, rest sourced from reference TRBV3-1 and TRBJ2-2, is DTAVSQTPKYLVTQMGNDKSIKCEQNLGHDTMYWYKQDSKKFLKIMFSYNNKELIINETVPNRFSPKSPDKAHLNLHINSLELGDSAVYFCASSLGTGDTGELFFGEGSRLTVL.

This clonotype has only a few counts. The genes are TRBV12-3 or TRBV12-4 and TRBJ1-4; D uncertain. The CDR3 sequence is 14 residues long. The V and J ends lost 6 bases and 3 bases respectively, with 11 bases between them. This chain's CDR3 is CASSQSIANEKLFF. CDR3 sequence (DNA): TGTGCCAGCAGCCAAAGTATAGCTAATGAAAAACTGTTTTTT.

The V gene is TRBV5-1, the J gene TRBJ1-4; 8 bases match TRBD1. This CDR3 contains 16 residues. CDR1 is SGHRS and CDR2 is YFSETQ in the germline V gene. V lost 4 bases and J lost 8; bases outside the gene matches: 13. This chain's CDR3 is CASSLTTGTGGEKLFF. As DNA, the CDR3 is TGCGCCAGCAGCCTAACTACCGGGACAGGCGGCGAAAAACTGTTTTTT.

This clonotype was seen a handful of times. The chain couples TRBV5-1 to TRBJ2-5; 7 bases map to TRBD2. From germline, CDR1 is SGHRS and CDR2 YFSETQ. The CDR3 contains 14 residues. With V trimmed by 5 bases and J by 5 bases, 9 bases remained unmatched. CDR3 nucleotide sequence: TGCGCCAGCAGGGTCCAAGAGGGAGGGGAGACCCAGTACTTC. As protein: CASRVQEGGETQYF.

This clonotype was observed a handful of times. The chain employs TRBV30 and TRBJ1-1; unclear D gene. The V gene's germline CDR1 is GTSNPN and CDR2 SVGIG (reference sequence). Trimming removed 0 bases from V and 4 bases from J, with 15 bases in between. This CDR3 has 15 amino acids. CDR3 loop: CAWSVGLGTGTEAFF. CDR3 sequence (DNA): TGTGCCTGGAGTGTAGGGTTGGGTACGGGCACTGAAGCTTTCTTT.

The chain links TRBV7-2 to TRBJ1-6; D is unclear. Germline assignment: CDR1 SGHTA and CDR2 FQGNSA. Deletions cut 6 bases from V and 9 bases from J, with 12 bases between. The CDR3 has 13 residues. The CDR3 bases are TGTGCCAGCAGTTCGAGAGGTATTTCACCCCTCCACTTT. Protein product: CASSSRGISPLHF.

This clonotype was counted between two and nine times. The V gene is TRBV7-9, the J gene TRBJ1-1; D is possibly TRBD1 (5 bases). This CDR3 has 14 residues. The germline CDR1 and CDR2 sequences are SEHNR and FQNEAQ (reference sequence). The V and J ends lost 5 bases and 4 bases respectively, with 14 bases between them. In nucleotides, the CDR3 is TGTGCCAGCAGCGGGACTGCTGGGGGCACTGAAGCTTTCTTT. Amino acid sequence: CASSGTAGGTEAFF.

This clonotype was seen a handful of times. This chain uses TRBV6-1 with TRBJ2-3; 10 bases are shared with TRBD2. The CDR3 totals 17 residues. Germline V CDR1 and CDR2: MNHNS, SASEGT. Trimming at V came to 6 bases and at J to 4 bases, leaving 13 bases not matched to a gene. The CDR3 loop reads CASSHRGQRGGADTQYF. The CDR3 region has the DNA TGTGCCAGCAGCCACCGTGGCCAGCGGGGGGGCGCAGATACGCAGTATTTT.

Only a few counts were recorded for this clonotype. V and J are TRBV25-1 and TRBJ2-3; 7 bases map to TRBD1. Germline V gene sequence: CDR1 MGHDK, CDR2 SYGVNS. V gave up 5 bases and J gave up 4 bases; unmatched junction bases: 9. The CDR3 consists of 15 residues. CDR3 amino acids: CASSPGGQRADTQYF. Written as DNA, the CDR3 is TGTGCCAGCAGTCCAGGGGGACAGAGGGCAGATACGCAGTATTTT.

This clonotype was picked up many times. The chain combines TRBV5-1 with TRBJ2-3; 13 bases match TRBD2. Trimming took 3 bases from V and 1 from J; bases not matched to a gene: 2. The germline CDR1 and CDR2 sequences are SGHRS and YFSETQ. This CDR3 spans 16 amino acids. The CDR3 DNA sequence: TGCGCCAGCAGCTGGGGGACTAGCGGGGGCACAGATACGCAGTATTTT. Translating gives CASSWGTSGGTDTQYF.